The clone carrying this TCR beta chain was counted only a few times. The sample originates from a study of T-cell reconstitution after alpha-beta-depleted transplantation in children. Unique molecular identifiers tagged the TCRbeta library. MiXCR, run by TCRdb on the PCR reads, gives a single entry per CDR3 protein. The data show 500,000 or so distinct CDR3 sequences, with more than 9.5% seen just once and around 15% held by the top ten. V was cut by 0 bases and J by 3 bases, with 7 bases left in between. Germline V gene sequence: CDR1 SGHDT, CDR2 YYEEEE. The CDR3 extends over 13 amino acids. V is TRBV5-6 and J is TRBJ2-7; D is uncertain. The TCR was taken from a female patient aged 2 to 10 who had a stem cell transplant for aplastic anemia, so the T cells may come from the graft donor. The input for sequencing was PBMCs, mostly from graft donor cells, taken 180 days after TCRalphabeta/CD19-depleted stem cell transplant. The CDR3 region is CASSLDKGYEQYF. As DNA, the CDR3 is TGTGCCAGCAGCTTGGACAAGGGCTACGAGCAGTACTTC.